These 23 T cell receptor beta chains were sequenced from one sample in a study of T cell responses to AZD1222 COVID-19 vaccine. The data were produced by immunoSEQ multiplex PCR, yet TCRdb's version contains in-frame clones alone and is incomplete. The repertoire holds some 120,000 clones, with 70% to 90% as singletons. Source: peripheral blood, taken on day 0 of AZD1222 vaccination. Every receptor here comes from an adult in good health.

The rearrangement links TRBV21-1 to TRBJ1-5. TRBV21-1 constitutes a pseudogene. The CDR3 covers 14 residues. CDR3 DNA sequence: TGTGCCAGCATCCTCCCAAGGCCAGATCAGCCCCAGCATTTT. Translated, it gives CASILPRPDQPQHF.

V usage is TRBV6-1 and J usage is TRBJ1-4; 9 positions agree with TRBD1. The V gene's germline CDR1 is MNHNS and CDR2 SASEGT. V shed 2 bases and J 5 bases; nucleotides not matched to a gene: 9. The CDR3 is made up of 17 amino acids. This chain's CDR3 is CASSETGGRGRNEKLFF. CDR3 nucleotides: TGTGCCAGCAGTGAAACAGGGGGCAGGGGGAGAAATGAAAAACTGTTTTTT.

The chain links TRBV6-5 to TRBJ2-7; 9 bases agree with TRBD1. Germline lookup yields CDR1 MNHEY and CDR2 SVGAGI. CDR3 length: 14 amino acids. Losses at the gene ends were 4 bases for V and 2 bases for J; bases not matched to a gene: 3. DNA of the CDR3: TGTGCCAGCAGTTCCGGGACAGGGACCTACGAGCAGTACTTC. Residues: CASSSGTGTYEQYF.

CDR3 DNA sequence: TGTGCCAGCACCCCTAGACCGGGACTAGCGGGAGGGCAGTACTTC. Amino acids: CASTPRPGLAGGQYF. The gene calls are TRBV5-8 and TRBJ2-7, with TRBD2 identical over 15 bases. The V segment lost 6 bases and the J segment 9 bases; nucleotides outside the gene matches: 10. The germline V gene has CDR1 SGHTS and CDR2 YDEGEE. CDR3 length: 15 amino acids. Full variable domain (missing parts from reference TRBV5-8 and TRBJ2-7): EAGVTQSPTHLIKTRGQQATLRCSPISGHTSVYWYQQALGLGLQFLLWYDEGEERNRGNFPPRFSGRQFPNYSSELNVNALELEDSALYLCASTPRPGLAGGQYFGPGTRLTVT.

The rearrangement links TRBV27 to TRBJ1-2; D is possibly TRBD1 (6 bases). The CDR3 consists of 17 residues. Germline V gives CDR1 MNHEY, CDR2 SMNVEV (reference sequence). The V end was cut by 0 bases, the J end by 2 bases, with 16 bases between. Here the CDR3 DNA reads TGTGCCAGCAGTTTATCGTTCCCACAGGACAGCAACTATGGCTACACCTTC. Translated, it gives CASSLSFPQDSNYGYTF.

The genes are TRBV5-1 and TRBJ1-3; D is unresolved. The CDR3 loop spans 12 amino acids. V was pared by 0 bases and J by 4 bases, with 2 bases between. Germline V CDR1 and CDR2: SGHRS, YFSETQ. The CDR3 loop reads CASSLEGNTIYF. In nucleotides, the CDR3 is TGCGCCAGCAGCTTGGAGGGAAACACCATATATTTT.

The chain joins TRBV12-3 or TRBV12-4 to TRBJ1-5; D possibly corresponds to TRBD1 (6 bases). The ends were cut back, 6 bases at V and 7 bases at J, with 10 bases in the middle. The CDR3 runs 12 residues. The CDR3 DNA reads as TGTGCCAGCAGGTCAGGGGTCCAGCCCCAGCATTTT. Its translation is CASRSGVQPQHF.

The chain links TRBV5-1 to TRBJ1-1, with no clear D. The V end was cut by 3 bases, the J end by 7 bases, with 16 bases between. In germline, CDR1 is SGHRS, CDR2 YFSETQ. The CDR3 length is 14 residues. CDR3 in amino acids: CASSSVSVASEAFF. CDR3 DNA: TGCGCCAGCAGCTCAGTATCCGTCGCCAGTGAAGCTTTCTTT. The full variable domain, with the rest looked up from reference TRBV5-1 and TRBJ1-1, is KAGVTQTPRYLIKTRGQQVTLSCSPISGHRSVSWYQQTPGQGLQFLFEYFSETQRNKGNFPGRFSGRQFSNSRSEMNVSTLELGDSALYLCASSSVSVASEAFFGQGTRLTVV.

V and J are TRBV7-2 and TRBJ1-2; D is perhaps TRBD1 (6 bases). V was cut by 2 bases and J by 7 bases, with 20 bases left in between. The length of the CDR3 is 16 residues. Germline CDR1 and CDR2: SGHTA and FQGNSA. In nucleotides, the CDR3 is TGTGCCAGCAGCTTAATGGCTGGGGGGCAGGGGCCTGGCTACACCTTC. It is translated as CASSLMAGGQGPGYTF. Variable domain in full (rest from reference TRBV7-2 and TRBJ1-2): GAGVSQSPSNKVTEKGKDVELRCDPISGHTALYWYRQSLGQGLEFLIYFQGNSAPDKSGLPSDRFSAERTGGSVSTLTIQRTQQEDSAVYLCASSLMAGGQGPGYTFGSGTRLTVV.

The chain carries TRBV9 and TRBJ2-2; D may match TRBD1 or TRBD2 (6 bases each). This CDR3 region has 15 residues. V was clipped by 7 bases and J by 0 bases, with 13 bases between them. CDR1 and CDR2 from the germline V gene are SGDLS and YYNGEE. DNA for the CDR3: TGTGCCAGCGCGACCGGGGGCGCGAACACCGGGGAGCTGTTTTTT. Protein sequence: CASATGGANTGELFF.

The V and J genes are TRBV6-2 or TRBV6-3 and TRBJ1-1; the match to TRBD1 covers 8 bases. Germline CDR1 is MNHEY and CDR2 is SVGEGT. There are 16 residues in the CDR3. The V and J ends lost 2 bases and 7 bases, in that order; junction bases with no gene match: 12. The CDR3 DNA reads TGTGCCAGCAGTTACACATTCGCCCAGGGGGCTATTGAAGCTTTCTTT. Its translation: CASSYTFAQGAIEAFF.

The rearrangement links TRBV12-1 to TRBJ2-7; TRBD1 is the table's D call, not checked against the DNA. TRBV12-1 is a listed pseudogene. CDR3 size: 13 residues. Here the CDR3 reads CASSFSGSHEQYF. The CDR3 nucleotides are TGTGCCAGCAGCTTTTCAGGGTCCCACGAGCAGTACTTC.

This clone was observed a single time. This chain connects TRBV30 to TRBJ2-3, with TRBD2 identical over 13 bases. Germline assignment: CDR1 GTSNPN and CDR2 SVGIG (reference sequence). The CDR3 runs to 14 residues. The junction had 0 bases not matched to a gene; V was cut back by 0 bases and J by 6 bases. The CDR3 DNA reads TGTGCCTGGAGTGTACTAGCGGGGGGGGATACGCAGTATTTT. Its protein is CAWSVLAGGDTQYF.

The chain's CDR3 is CARESMNTEAFF. The CDR3 nucleotides are TGTGCCAGAGAATCCATGAACACTGAAGCTTTCTTT. The chain couples TRBV2 to TRBJ1-1; D remains ambiguous. The V gene's germline CDR1 is SNHLY and CDR2 FYNNEI. The germline V and J ends were trimmed by 9 bases and 0 bases, with 8 bases remaining between them. This CDR3 region has 12 residues.

CDR3 nucleotide sequence: TGCGCCAGCAGCTTGGCCGGGGGACAGGGGACGTACGGGGAGACCCAGTACTTC. Translated: CASSLAGGQGTYGETQYF. The J gene is TRBJ2-7, the V gene TRBV5-1; 10 bases agree with TRBD1. The end of the DNA is better explained by TRBJ2-5, so the J call may be wrong. The CDR3 loop spans 18 amino acids. Germline CDR1 is SGHRS and CDR2 is YFSETQ.

The V gene is TRBV12-3 or TRBV12-4, the J gene TRBJ1-3; D not resolved. The V end lost 6 bases, the J end lost 4 bases, and 10 bases lay between the germline ends. The CDR3 runs to 13 residues. CDR3 DNA: TGTGCCAGCAGGCCAGGCGGGGGAAACACCATATATTTT. Protein sequence: CASRPGGGNTIYF.

This chain uses TRBV5-1 with TRBJ2-5, with a possible D match to TRBD2 (5 bases). The ends were cut back, 0 bases at V and 0 bases at J, with 9 bases in the middle. Germline V gene lookup returns CDR1 SGHRS and CDR2 YFSETQ. This CDR3 is built from 15 residues. This chain's CDR3 is CASSLATADQETQYF. The CDR3 DNA sequence: TGCGCCAGCAGCTTGGCCACAGCGGACCAAGAGACCCAGTACTTC.

This rearrangement joins TRBV5-1 to TRBJ2-1; D remains unclear. Trimming shortened V by 2 bases and J by 9 bases, and 15 bases separated the two germline ends. The germline V gene has CDR1 SGHRS and CDR2 YFSETQ. The CDR3 covers 14 residues. The CDR3 is CASSFSIGPAEQFF. As DNA, the CDR3 is TGCGCCAGCAGCTTCAGTATAGGGCCGGCTGAGCAGTTCTTC.

J is TRBJ1-5 and V is TRBV6-1; no firm D call. CDR3 length equals 12 residues. Germline values: CDR1 MNHNS, CDR2 SASEGT. Between the trimmed V and J ends, which lost 2 bases and 7 bases, there was a span of 6 bases. CDR3 bases: TGTGCCAGCAGTGAAAGGGCCCAGCCCCAGCATTTT. Its protein product is CASSERAQPQHF.

The V gene is TRBV12-3 or TRBV12-4, the J gene TRBJ2-5, with D perhaps matching TRBD1 (5 bases). V shed 6 bases and J shed 7 bases, with 9 bases lying between them. CDR3 length: 11 residues. In DNA, the CDR3 is TGTGCCAGCAGACAAGGGGTGACCCAGTACTTC. Encoded protein: CASRQGVTQYF.

This clone was counted a single time. The genes are TRBV12-3 or TRBV12-4 and TRBJ2-1; TRBD1 agrees at 8 bases. The CDR3 covers 13 residues. V was pared by 6 bases and J by 7 bases, with 5 bases of the junction left unmatched. CDR3 DNA: TGTGCCAGCAGCCTGGACAGGGCAAATGAGCAGTTCTTC. It translates to CASSLDRANEQFF.

The chain carries TRBV19 and TRBJ2-1; 11 nucleotides match TRBD2. Trimming removed 4 bases from V and 8 bases from J; junction bases left unmatched: 4. The germline gives CDR1 LNHDA, CDR2 SQIVND (reference sequence). The CDR3 length is 14 residues. The CDR3 reads CASSKTSGIDEQFF. CDR3 bases: TGTGCCAGTAGTAAGACTAGCGGGATCGATGAGCAGTTCTTC.

This clone was counted only a few times. The CDR3 DNA is TGTGCCAGCAGCGTAAGGGCAGGGAACACTGAAGCTTTCTTT. Translation gives CASSVRAGNTEAFF. The chain links TRBV9 to TRBJ1-1; D remains ambiguous. Germline CDR1 reads SGDLS; CDR2 reads YYNGEE. This CDR3 has 14 amino acids. V was trimmed by 1 base and J by 1 base, leaving 8 bases between them. Filled out from reference TRBV9 and TRBJ1-1, the complete variable domain reads DSGVTQTPKHLITATGQRVTLRCSPRSGDLSVYWYQQSLDQGLQFLIQYYNGEERAKGNILERFSAQQFPDLHSELNLSSLELGDSALYFCASSVRAGNTEAFFGQGTRLTVV.